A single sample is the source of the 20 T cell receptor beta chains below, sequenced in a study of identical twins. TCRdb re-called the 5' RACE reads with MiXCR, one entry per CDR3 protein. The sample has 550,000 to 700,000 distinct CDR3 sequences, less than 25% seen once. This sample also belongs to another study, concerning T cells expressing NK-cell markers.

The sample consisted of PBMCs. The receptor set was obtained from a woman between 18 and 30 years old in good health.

The CDR3 region has the DNA TGTGCCTTCAGCGACTTATCGACTAGCGGGGGAGCCGGGGAGCTGTTTTTT. Encoded protein: CAFSDLSTSGGAGELFF. V is TRBV12-3 or TRBV12-4 and J is TRBJ2-2, with TRBD2 identical over 12 bases. The V segment lost 11 bases and the J segment 6 bases; nucleotides outside the gene matches: 16. The CDR3 is 17 residues long.

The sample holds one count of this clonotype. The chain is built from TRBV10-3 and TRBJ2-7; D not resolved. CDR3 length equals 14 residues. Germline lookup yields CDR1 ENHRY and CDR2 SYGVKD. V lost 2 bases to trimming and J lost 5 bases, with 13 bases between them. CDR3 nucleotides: TGTGCCATCAGTGAGGAATCGGCGGCCCACGAGCAGTACTTC. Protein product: CAISEESAAHEQYF.

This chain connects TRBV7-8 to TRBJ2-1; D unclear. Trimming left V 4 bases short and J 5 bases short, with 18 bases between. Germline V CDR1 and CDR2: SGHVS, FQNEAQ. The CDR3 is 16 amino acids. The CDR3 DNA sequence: TGTGCCAGCAGCTCCCTGGCTAACTATGAGAACAATGAGCAGTTCTTC. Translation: CASSSLANYENNEQFF.

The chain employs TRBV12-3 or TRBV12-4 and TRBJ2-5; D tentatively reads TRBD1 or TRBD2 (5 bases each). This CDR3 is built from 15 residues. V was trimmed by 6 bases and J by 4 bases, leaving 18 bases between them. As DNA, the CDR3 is TGTGCCAGCAGGAAGGGACGTTTGGGCCCAGAGACCCAGTACTTC. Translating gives CASRKGRLGPETQYF.

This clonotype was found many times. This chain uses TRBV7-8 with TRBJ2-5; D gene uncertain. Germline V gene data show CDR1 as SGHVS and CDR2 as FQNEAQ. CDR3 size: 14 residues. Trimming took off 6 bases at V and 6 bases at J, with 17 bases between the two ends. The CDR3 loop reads CASSLNSIRQTQYF. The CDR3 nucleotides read TGTGCCAGCAGTCTCAACTCAATCCGGCAGACCCAGTACTTC.

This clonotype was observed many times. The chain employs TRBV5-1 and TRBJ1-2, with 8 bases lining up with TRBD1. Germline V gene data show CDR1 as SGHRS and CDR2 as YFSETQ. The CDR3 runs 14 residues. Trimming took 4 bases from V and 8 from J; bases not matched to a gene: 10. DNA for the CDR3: TGCGCCAGCAGCAGAGACGCGACAGGGGAGGGCTACACCTTC. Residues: CASSRDATGEGYTF.

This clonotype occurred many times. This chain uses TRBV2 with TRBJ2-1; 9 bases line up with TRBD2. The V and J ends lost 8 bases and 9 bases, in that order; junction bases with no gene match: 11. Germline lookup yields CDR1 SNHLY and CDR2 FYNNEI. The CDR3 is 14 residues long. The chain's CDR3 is CASGASSGNGEQFF. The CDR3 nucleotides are TGTGCCAGCGGAGCATCTAGCGGGAACGGTGAGCAGTTCTTC.

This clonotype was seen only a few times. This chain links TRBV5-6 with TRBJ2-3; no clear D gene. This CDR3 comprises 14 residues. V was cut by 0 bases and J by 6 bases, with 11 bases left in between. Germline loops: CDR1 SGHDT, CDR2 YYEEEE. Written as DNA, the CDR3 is TGTGCCAGCAGCTTGGTTTCGGTGCGGGATACGCAGTATTTT. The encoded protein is CASSLVSVRDTQYF.

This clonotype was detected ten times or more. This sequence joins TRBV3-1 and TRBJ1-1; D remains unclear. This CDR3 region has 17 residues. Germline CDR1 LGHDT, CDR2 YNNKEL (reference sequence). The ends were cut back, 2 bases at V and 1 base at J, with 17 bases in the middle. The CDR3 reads CASSQRHIKGQNTEAFF. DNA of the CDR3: TGTGCCAGCAGCCAACGACACATAAAAGGGCAGAACACTGAAGCTTTCTTT.

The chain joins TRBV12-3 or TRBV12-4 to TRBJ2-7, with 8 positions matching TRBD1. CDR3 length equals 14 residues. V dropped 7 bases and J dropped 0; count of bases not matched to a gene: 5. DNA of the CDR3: TGTGCCAGCACTATGACAGGGGACTCCTACGAGCAGTACTTC. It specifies CASTMTGDSYEQYF.

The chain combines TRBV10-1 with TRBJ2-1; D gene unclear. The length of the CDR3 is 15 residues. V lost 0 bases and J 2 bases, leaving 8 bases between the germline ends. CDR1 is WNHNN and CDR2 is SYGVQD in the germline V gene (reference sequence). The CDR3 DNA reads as TGCGCCAGCAGTGAGTCTGGGCCAACCTACAATGAGCAGTTCTTC. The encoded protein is CASSESGPTYNEQFF.

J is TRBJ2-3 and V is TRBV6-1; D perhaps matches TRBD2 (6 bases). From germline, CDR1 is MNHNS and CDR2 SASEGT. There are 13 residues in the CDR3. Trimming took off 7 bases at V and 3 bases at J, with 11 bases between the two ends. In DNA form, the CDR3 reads TGTGCCAGCATCCGGGACTGGACAGATACGCAGTATTTT. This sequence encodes CASIRDWTDTQYF.

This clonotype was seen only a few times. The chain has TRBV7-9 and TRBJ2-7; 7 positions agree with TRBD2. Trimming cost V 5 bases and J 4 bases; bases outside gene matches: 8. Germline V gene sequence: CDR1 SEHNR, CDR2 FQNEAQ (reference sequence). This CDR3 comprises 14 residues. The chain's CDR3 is CASSPWGGLYEQYF. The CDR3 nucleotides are TGTGCCAGCAGCCCCTGGGGGGGTTTGTACGAGCAGTACTTC.

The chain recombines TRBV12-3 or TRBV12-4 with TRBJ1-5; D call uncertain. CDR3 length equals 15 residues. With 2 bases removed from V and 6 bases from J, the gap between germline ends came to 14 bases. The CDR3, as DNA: TGTGCCAGCAGTTTATTCAGAGCGCGGGGTCAGCCCCAGCATTTT. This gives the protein CASSLFRARGQPQHF.

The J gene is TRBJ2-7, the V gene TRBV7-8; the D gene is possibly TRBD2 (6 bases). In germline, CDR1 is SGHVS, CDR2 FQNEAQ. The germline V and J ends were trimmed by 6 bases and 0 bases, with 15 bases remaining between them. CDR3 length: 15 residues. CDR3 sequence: CASSIGGEGSYEQYF. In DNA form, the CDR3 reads TGTGCCAGCAGTATCGGGGGAGAAGGCTCCTACGAGCAGTACTTC.

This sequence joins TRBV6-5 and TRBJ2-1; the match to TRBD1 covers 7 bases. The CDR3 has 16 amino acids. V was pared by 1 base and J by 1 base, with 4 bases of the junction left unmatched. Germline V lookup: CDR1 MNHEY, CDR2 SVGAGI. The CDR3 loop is CASSYLGQLSYNEQFF. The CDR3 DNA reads TGTGCCAGCAGTTACTTGGGACAGCTATCCTACAATGAGCAGTTCTTC.

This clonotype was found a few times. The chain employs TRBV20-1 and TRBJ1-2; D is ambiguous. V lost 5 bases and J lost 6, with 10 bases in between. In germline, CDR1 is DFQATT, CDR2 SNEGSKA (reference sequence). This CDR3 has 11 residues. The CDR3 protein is CSARAPDGYTF. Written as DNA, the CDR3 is TGCAGTGCTCGGGCCCCGGATGGCTACACCTTC.

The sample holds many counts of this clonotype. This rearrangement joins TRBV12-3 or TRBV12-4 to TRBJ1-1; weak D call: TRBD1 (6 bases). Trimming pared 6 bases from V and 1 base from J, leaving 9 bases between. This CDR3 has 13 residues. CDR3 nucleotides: TGTGCCAGCAGATCGACAGGGAACACTGAAGCTTTCTTT. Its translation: CASRSTGNTEAFF.

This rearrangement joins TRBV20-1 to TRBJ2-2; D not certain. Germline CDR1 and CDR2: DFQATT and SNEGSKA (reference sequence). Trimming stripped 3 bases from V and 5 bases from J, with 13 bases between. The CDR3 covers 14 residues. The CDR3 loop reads CSASSPRATGELFF. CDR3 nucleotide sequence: TGCAGTGCTAGTAGTCCACGGGCGACCGGGGAGCTGTTTTTT.

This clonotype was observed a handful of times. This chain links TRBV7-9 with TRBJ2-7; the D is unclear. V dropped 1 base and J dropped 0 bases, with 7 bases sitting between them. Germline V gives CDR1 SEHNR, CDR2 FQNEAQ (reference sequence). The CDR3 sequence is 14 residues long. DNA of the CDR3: TGTGCCAGCAGCTTAGAGAGGCTCTCCTACGAGCAGTACTTC. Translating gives CASSLERLSYEQYF.